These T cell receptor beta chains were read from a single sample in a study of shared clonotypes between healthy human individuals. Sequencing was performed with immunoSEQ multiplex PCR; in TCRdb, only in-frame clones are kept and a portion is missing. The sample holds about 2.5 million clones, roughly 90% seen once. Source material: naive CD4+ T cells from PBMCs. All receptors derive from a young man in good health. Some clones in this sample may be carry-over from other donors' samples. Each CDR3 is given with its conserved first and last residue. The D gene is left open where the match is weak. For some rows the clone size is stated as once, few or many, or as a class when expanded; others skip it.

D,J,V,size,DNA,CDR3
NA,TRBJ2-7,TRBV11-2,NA,TGTGCCAGCAGCCCTAAATACGAGCAGTACTTC,CASSPKYEQYF
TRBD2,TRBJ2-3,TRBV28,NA,TGTGCCAGCAGCTCCGGGACTAGCGGGAGGACGCAGTATTTT,CASSSGTSGRTQYF
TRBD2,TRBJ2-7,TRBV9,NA,TGTGCCAGCAGCCCTCGACTAGCGGCATCCTACGAGCAGTACTTC,CASSPRLAASYEQYF
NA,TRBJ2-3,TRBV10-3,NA,TGTGCCATCAGTGGAAAGGGAGTTGGCACAGATACGCAGTATTTT,CAISGKGVGTDTQYF
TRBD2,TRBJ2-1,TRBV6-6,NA,TGTGCCAGCAGCCTCGGACTAGCGGGAGTAGATGAGCAGTTCTTC,CASSLGLAGVDEQFF
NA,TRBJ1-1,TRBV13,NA,TGTGCCAGCAGCCCCTCATTGTTCGACCCCCTACGGGGCACTGAAGCTTTCTTT,CASSPSLFDPLRGTEAFF
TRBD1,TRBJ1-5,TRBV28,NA,TGTGCCAGCAGTCTACCCGGGACAGGGGTTTCGCCCCAGCATTTT,CASSLPGTGVSPQHF
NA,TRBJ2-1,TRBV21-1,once,TGTGCCAGCAGCAAGCTAGCGGGAGTCCCCCACAATGAGCAGTTCTTC,CASSKLAGVPHNEQFF
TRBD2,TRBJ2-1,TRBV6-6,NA,TGTGCCAGCAAGAGTAAAGCGGGGCCGTCCTACAATGAGCAGTTCTTC,CASKSKAGPSYNEQFF
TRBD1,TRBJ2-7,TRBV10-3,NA,TGTGCCACCACGGACAGGGAGAAAGTTGAGCAGTACTTC,CATTDREKVEQYF
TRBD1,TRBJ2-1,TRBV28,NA,TGTGCCAGCAGTTTCTCAGGGGGACCCTACAATGAGCAGTTCTTC,CASSFSGGPYNEQFF
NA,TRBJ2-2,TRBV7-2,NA,TGTGCCAGCAGCTTTGTGGGGAGCAACACCGGGGAGCTGTTTTTT,CASSFVGSNTGELFF
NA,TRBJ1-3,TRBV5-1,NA,TGCGCCAGCAGGGTCGGACAGAACTCTGGAAACACCATATATTTT,CASRVGQNSGNTIYF
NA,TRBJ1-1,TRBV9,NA,TGTGCCAGCAGCGGAGGCGCAACAGTCAACACTGAAGCTTTCTTT,CASSGGATVNTEAFF
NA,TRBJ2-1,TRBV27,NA,TGTGCCACCTCCGTCGAGACAGGATACAATGAGCAGTTCTTC,CATSVETGYNEQFF
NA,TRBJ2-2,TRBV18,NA,TGTGCCAGTTCTCAGGGCGGCACCGGGGAGCTGTTTTTT,CASSQGGTGELFF
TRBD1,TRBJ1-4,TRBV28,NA,TGTGCCAGCACAAGGGGACAGACCAATGAAAAACTGTTTTTT,CASTRGQTNEKLFF
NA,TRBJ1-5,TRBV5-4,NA,TGTGCCAGCAGGAACTGGGACGCCGCAGGGTCCCAGCATTTT,CASRNWDAAGSQHF
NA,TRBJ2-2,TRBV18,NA,TGTGCCAGCTCACCCCAGTTGGGGGTTGACACCGGGGAGCTGTTTTTT,CASSPQLGVDTGELFF
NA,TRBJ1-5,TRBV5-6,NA,TGTGCCAGCAGCTTGGCGGCTCGTCAGCCCCAGCATTTT,CASSLAARQPQHF
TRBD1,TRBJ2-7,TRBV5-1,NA,TGCGCCAGCACGCCTGACAGGGGACCCGCCCGCGAGCAGTACTTC,CASTPDRGPAREQYF
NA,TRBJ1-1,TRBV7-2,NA,TGTGCCAGCAGCTTAGATCGGGGGACTGAAGCTTTCTTT,CASSLDRGTEAFF
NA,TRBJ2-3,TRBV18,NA,TGTGCCAGCTCAACACCTCCAGTGGATACGCAGTATTTT,CASSTPPVDTQYF
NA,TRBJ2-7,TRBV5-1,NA,TGCGCCAGCAGCTTGGAACAGCTCTACGAGCAGTACTTC,CASSLEQLYEQYF
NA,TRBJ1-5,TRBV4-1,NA,TGCGCCAGCAGCCAAGAGGGCATCGGTAGCAATCAGCCCCAGCATTTT,CASSQEGIGSNQPQHF
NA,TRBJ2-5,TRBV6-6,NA,TGTGCCAGCAGCCCCCTGGGGGGAAAAGAGACCCAGTACTTC,CASSPLGGKETQYF
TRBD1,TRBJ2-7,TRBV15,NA,TGTGCCACCAGCAGTGCGACGGACAGGGGAGGATGGTTCTACGAGCAGTACTTC,CATSSATDRGGWFYEQYF
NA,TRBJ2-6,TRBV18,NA,TGTGCCAGCTCACCCGACATAGCCGGGGCCAACGTCCTGACTTTC,CASSPDIAGANVLTF
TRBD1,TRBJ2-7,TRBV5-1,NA,TGCGCCAGCGAACGGGGGACAGGGGGACCCTCGGGGCAGTACTTC,CASERGTGGPSGQYF
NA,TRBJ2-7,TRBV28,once,TGTGCCAGCAGCTGGCCAGGGACGGCAGTCGGGTACGAGCAGTACTTC,CASSWPGTAVGYEQYF
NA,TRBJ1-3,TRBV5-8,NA,TGTGCCAGCAGCTTCCAATCGGGCCCGGTTGACACCATATATTTT,CASSFQSGPVDTIYF